What follows are 25 T cell receptor beta chains derived from one specimen sequenced in a study of naive and memory T cell subsets. General study points: A few larger clonotypes appeared in naive repertoires, especially CD8, possibly memory cells re-expressing CD45RA.

No antigen has been assigned to these receptors. Two oligonucleotides, mixed equimolar, formed the beta constant-region primer covering TRBC1 and TRBC2. The ligated cDNA underwent four PCR rounds using SP2 and nested alpha and beta constant-region primers. TCRdb re-called the UMI-ligation and nested PCR reads with MiXCR, one entry per CDR3 protein. The repertoire consists of 150,000 or so distinct CDR3 sequences, with roughly 22% occurring once and the leading ten covering 0.095% to 0.12%. The specimen sequenced was naive CD4+ T cells from blood. The receptor set was obtained from a human donor in good health.

The gene calls are TRBV3-1 and TRBJ2-1, with a weak D call TRBD2 (6 bases). This CDR3 is built from 16 residues. V was cut by 3 bases and J by 0 bases, with 12 bases left in between. The germline gives CDR1 LGHDT, CDR2 YNNKEL (reference sequence). CDR3 in DNA: TGTGCCAGCAGCCAGGGTAGCGGAAGCTCCTACAATGAGCAGTTCTTC. Its translation is CASSQGSGSSYNEQFF.

This clonotype was counted only a few times. This chain uses TRBV27 with TRBJ2-3; D possibly corresponds to TRBD2 (6 bases). This CDR3 is 17 amino acids long. Deletions cut 2 bases from V and 4 bases from J, with 19 bases between. Germline assignment: CDR1 MNHEY and CDR2 SMNVEV (reference sequence). The CDR3 DNA follows: TGTGCCAGCAGTTTAAAGTATCGGGAGAGTCGGCCAGATACGCAGTATTTT. Translated, it gives CASSLKYRESRPDTQYF.

There are many counts of this clonotype. The chain has TRBV20-1 and TRBJ2-7; 10 nucleotides match TRBD2. V lost 3 bases and J lost 6; bases outside the gene matches: 8. This CDR3 region has 14 residues. The V gene's germline CDR1 is DFQATT and CDR2 SNEGSKA (reference sequence). CDR3 DNA: TGCAGTGCTAGCCTAGCGGGAGTTCTTCGCGAGCAGTACTTC. It is translated as CSASLAGVLREQYF.

J is TRBJ1-5 and V is TRBV5-1; D possibly corresponds to TRBD1 (5 bases). CDR1 SGHRS and CDR2 YFSETQ come from the germline V gene. This CDR3 contains 15 residues. V lost 0 bases, J lost 6 bases, and 13 bases lay in between. The CDR3 DNA reads TGCGCCAGCAGCTTGGACGGTGGGGCAGGTCAGCCCCAGCATTTT. Translation: CASSLDGGAGQPQHF.

This chain joins TRBV7-2 and TRBJ1-4; 8 bases are shared with TRBD1. Trimming cost V 4 bases and J 4 bases; bases outside gene matches: 5. CDR3 size: 15 residues. Germline values: CDR1 SGHTA, CDR2 FQGNSA. The CDR3 DNA sequence: TGTGCCAGCAGCTCTGACAGGGGATATAATGAAAAACTGTTTTTT. It encodes CASSSDRGYNEKLFF. Together with reference TRBV7-2 and TRBJ1-4, the CDR3 gives the full variable domain: GAGVSQSPSNKVTEKGKDVELRCDPISGHTALYWYRQSLGQGLEFLIYFQGNSAPDKSGLPSDRFSAERTGGSVSTLTIQRTQQEDSAVYLCASSSDRGYNEKLFFGSGTQLSVL.

This clonotype showed up just a few times. The gene calls are TRBV12-3 or TRBV12-4 and TRBJ2-7; no reliable D call. The CDR3 sequence is 12 residues long. V was trimmed by 6 bases and J by 5 bases, leaving 11 bases between them. Here the CDR3 reads CASSLHRDEQYF. CDR3 bases: TGTGCCAGCAGCCTTCACCGGGACGAGCAGTACTTC.

The chain links TRBV7-6 to TRBJ2-5, with D perhaps TRBD1 (5 bases). Trimming stripped 0 bases from V and 5 bases from J, with 13 bases between. In germline, CDR1 is SGHVS, CDR2 FNYEAQ. The CDR3 loop spans 15 amino acids. DNA for the CDR3: TGTGCCAGCAGCTTAGCGCCGACAGTCTCGGAGACCCAGTACTTC. Encoded protein: CASSLAPTVSETQYF.

V and J are TRBV12-3 or TRBV12-4 and TRBJ1-6; D may be TRBD1 (6 bases). The CDR3 consists of 12 residues. V lost 5 bases and J lost 12, with 11 bases in between. The CDR3 here is CASSRRGQPLHF. DNA for the CDR3: TGTGCCAGCAGTCGTAGGGGACAACCCCTCCACTTT.

The table lists this clonotype with many counts. The chain employs TRBV6-6 and TRBJ2-7, with D possibly TRBD1 on 5 matching bases. Trimming left V 2 bases short and J 2 bases short, with 10 bases between. This CDR3 is built from 14 residues. From germline, CDR1 is MNHNY and CDR2 SVGAGI (reference sequence). The CDR3 loop reads CASSYRDSAYEQYF. CDR3 sequence (DNA): TGTGCCAGCAGTTACAGAGACAGTGCCTACGAGCAGTACTTC.

The chain joins TRBV7-2 to TRBJ1-1; 7 nucleotides agree with TRBD1. Unmatched junction bases numbered 1, after V lost 0 bases and J lost 0 bases. CDR1 and CDR2 from the germline V gene are SGHTA and FQGNSA. The CDR3 runs to 15 residues. The chain's CDR3 is CASSLAGTVNTEAFF. DNA of the CDR3: TGTGCCAGCAGCTTAGCTGGGACAGTGAACACTGAAGCTTTCTTT.

The chain uses TRBV27 and TRBJ1-1; a weak D match, TRBD1 (5 bases). The germline V gene has CDR1 MNHEY and CDR2 SMNVEV (reference sequence). The CDR3 is 16 residues long. Trimming cost V 9 bases and J 10 bases, with 30 bases left between them. The CDR3 reads CASAQRGGLRRQGAFF. The DNA of the CDR3 is TGTGCCAGTGCCCAACGGGGGGGTCTCCGTCGCCAAGGAGCTTTCTTT.

The chain couples TRBV28 to TRBJ2-7; 12 bases match TRBD1. With 4 bases clipped from V and 3 bases from J, the junction kept 10 bases outside the gene matches. The CDR3 is 17 residues long. Germline V CDR1 and CDR2: MDHEN, SYDVKM. This chain's CDR3 is CASSSYRGTGGGYEQYF. Here the CDR3 DNA reads TGTGCCAGCAGTTCCTACCGCGGGACAGGGGGCGGCTACGAGCAGTACTTC.

This clonotype was observed a few times. The rearrangement uses TRBV5-1 and TRBJ1-1; 11 bases line up with TRBD1. CDR3 length: 15 amino acids. Germline V gives CDR1 SGHRS, CDR2 YFSETQ. Trimming cost V 4 bases and J 5 bases; bases outside gene matches: 7. CDR3 sequence: CASSIRTGGGTEAFF. As DNA, the CDR3 is TGCGCCAGCAGCATCCGGACAGGGGGCGGGACTGAAGCTTTCTTT. The full variable domain, with the rest looked up from reference TRBV5-1 and TRBJ1-1, is KAGVTQTPRYLIKTRGQQVTLSCSPISGHRSVSWYQQTPGQGLQFLFEYFSETQRNKGNFPGRFSGRQFSNSRSEMNVSTLELGDSALYLCASSIRTGGGTEAFFGQGTRLTVV.

In its sample, this clonotype was seen many times. This rearrangement joins TRBV27 to TRBJ2-1; TRBD2 might be the D (5 bases). The germline CDR1 and CDR2 sequences are MNHEY and SMNVEV (reference sequence). The germline V and J ends were trimmed by 3 bases and 9 bases, with 12 bases remaining between them. The CDR3 length is 13 residues. Here the CDR3 reads CASSFRGRSEQFF. CDR3 DNA: TGTGCCAGCAGTTTTCGGGGAAGGTCTGAGCAGTTCTTC.

The J gene is TRBJ2-7, the V gene TRBV28; D unresolved. The CDR3 is 12 residues long. V shed 6 bases and J shed 7 bases, with 13 bases lying between them. Germline CDR1 reads MDHEN; CDR2 reads SYDVKM. The CDR3 coding sequence is TGTGCCAGCAGCACTGTGATCGGGGAGCAGTACTTC. It encodes CASSTVIGEQYF.

This clonotype was counted a few times. The V and J genes are TRBV6-5 and TRBJ2-7; D might be TRBD2 (6 bases). CDR1 and CDR2 (germline): MNHEY, SVGAGI. CDR3 length equals 13 residues. Trimming removed 5 bases at V and 4 bases at J, with 12 bases between. CDR3 residues: CASSPLGLYEQYF. The CDR3 DNA sequence: TGTGCCAGCAGTCCCCTGGGACTTTACGAGCAGTACTTC.

V usage is TRBV3-1 and J usage is TRBJ2-7, with 10 bases identical to TRBD1. The V segment lost 1 base and the J segment 2 bases; nucleotides outside the gene matches: 5. CDR1 is LGHDT and CDR2 is YNNKEL in the germline V gene (reference sequence). This CDR3 has 16 amino acids. The chain's CDR3 is CASSQVGGTGAYEQYF. As DNA, the CDR3 is TGTGCCAGCAGCCAAGTGGGGGGGACAGGGGCCTACGAGCAGTACTTC.

This clonotype has just a few counts. This sequence joins TRBV5-4 and TRBJ2-3; D ambiguous. The CDR3 is made up of 12 amino acids. Germline CDR1 reads SGHNT; CDR2 reads YYREEE (reference sequence). The V end lost 2 bases, the J end lost 3 bases, and 4 bases lay between the germline ends. CDR3 region: CASSFATDTQYF. CDR3 sequence (DNA): TGTGCCAGCAGCTTCGCTACAGATACGCAGTATTTT. The full variable domain, with the rest looked up from reference TRBV5-4 and TRBJ2-3, is ETGVTQSPTHLIKTRGQQVTLRCSSQSGHNTVSWYQQALGQGPQFIFQYYREEENGRGNFPPRFSGLQFPNYSSELNVNALELDDSALYLCASSFATDTQYFGPGTRLTVL.

This clonotype was observed many times. V and J are TRBV3-1 and TRBJ2-1, with D uncertain. V lost 1 base and J 7 bases, leaving 8 bases between the germline ends. The CDR3 spans 13 residues. Germline CDR1 LGHDT, CDR2 YNNKEL (reference sequence). The CDR3 spells CASSQVKGNEQFF. The CDR3 DNA reads TGTGCCAGCAGCCAAGTCAAAGGTAATGAGCAGTTCTTC.

This clonotype was found a few times. This chain uses TRBV20-1 with TRBJ2-5; TRBD2 aligns across 8 bases. The CDR3 is 15 residues long. V gave up 6 bases and J gave up 5 bases; unmatched junction bases: 14. Looked up from germline, CDR1 is DFQATT and CDR2 is SNEGSKA (reference sequence). The CDR3 reads CSAPRGGGRFETQYF. CDR3 nucleotides: TGCAGTGCGCCTCGGGGTGGCGGGAGGTTCGAGACCCAGTACTTC.

This clonotype was seen a few times. The rearrangement joins TRBV9 to TRBJ2-1; 7 bases line up with TRBD1. The V segment lost 2 bases and the J segment 9 bases; nucleotides outside the gene matches: 5. Germline V lookup: CDR1 SGDLS, CDR2 YYNGEE. The CDR3 is 13 amino acids. In nucleotides, the CDR3 is TGTGCCAGCAGCGTGCCAGGGGGTAGTGAGCAGTTCTTC. It translates to CASSVPGGSEQFF.

This clonotype was recorded many times. The chain combines TRBV13 with TRBJ2-7; perhaps TRBD1 as D (5 bases). Germline CDR1 PRHDT, CDR2 FYEKMQ (reference sequence). CDR3 size: 14 residues. With 4 bases removed from V and 0 bases from J, the gap between germline ends came to 10 bases. The CDR3 is CASSSQTASYEQYF. CDR3 in DNA: TGTGCCAGCAGCTCCCAGACAGCCTCCTACGAGCAGTACTTC.

The V gene is TRBV21-1, the J gene TRBJ2-5. TRBV21-1 is deemed a pseudogene. CDR3 length: 15 residues. CDR3 bases: TGTGCCAGCAACATTGTGCGAAAGTGGAAGGAGACCCAGTACTTC. Its protein is CASNIVRKWKETQYF.

The chain employs TRBV15 and TRBJ2-2; TRBD1 might be the D (6 bases). CDR1 and CDR2 (germline): LNHNV, YYDKDF (reference sequence). V was shortened by 0 bases and J by 8 bases, with 13 bases between the two germline ends. This CDR3 has 15 residues. The CDR3 loop is CATSRDSTGLGELFF. The DNA of the CDR3 is TGTGCCACCAGCAGAGACTCAACAGGGTTAGGGGAGCTGTTTTTT. Together with reference TRBV15 and TRBJ2-2, the CDR3 gives the full variable domain: DAMVIQNPRYQVTQFGKPVTLSCSQTLNHNVMYWYQQKSSQAPKLLFHYYDKDFNNEADTPDNFQSRRPNTSFCFLDIRSPGLGDTAMYLCATSRDSTGLGELFFGEGSRLTVL.

The sample holds many counts of this clonotype. V usage is TRBV30 and J usage is TRBJ2-1, with D hard to call. This CDR3 has 11 residues. Trimming took 3 bases from V and 15 from J, leaving 15 bases between them. CDR1 is GTSNPN, CDR2 SVGIG, per germline (reference sequence). CDR3 loop: CAWSPESTPFF. The CDR3 nucleotides are TGTGCCTGGAGCCCGGAGTCAACCCCGTTCTTC.